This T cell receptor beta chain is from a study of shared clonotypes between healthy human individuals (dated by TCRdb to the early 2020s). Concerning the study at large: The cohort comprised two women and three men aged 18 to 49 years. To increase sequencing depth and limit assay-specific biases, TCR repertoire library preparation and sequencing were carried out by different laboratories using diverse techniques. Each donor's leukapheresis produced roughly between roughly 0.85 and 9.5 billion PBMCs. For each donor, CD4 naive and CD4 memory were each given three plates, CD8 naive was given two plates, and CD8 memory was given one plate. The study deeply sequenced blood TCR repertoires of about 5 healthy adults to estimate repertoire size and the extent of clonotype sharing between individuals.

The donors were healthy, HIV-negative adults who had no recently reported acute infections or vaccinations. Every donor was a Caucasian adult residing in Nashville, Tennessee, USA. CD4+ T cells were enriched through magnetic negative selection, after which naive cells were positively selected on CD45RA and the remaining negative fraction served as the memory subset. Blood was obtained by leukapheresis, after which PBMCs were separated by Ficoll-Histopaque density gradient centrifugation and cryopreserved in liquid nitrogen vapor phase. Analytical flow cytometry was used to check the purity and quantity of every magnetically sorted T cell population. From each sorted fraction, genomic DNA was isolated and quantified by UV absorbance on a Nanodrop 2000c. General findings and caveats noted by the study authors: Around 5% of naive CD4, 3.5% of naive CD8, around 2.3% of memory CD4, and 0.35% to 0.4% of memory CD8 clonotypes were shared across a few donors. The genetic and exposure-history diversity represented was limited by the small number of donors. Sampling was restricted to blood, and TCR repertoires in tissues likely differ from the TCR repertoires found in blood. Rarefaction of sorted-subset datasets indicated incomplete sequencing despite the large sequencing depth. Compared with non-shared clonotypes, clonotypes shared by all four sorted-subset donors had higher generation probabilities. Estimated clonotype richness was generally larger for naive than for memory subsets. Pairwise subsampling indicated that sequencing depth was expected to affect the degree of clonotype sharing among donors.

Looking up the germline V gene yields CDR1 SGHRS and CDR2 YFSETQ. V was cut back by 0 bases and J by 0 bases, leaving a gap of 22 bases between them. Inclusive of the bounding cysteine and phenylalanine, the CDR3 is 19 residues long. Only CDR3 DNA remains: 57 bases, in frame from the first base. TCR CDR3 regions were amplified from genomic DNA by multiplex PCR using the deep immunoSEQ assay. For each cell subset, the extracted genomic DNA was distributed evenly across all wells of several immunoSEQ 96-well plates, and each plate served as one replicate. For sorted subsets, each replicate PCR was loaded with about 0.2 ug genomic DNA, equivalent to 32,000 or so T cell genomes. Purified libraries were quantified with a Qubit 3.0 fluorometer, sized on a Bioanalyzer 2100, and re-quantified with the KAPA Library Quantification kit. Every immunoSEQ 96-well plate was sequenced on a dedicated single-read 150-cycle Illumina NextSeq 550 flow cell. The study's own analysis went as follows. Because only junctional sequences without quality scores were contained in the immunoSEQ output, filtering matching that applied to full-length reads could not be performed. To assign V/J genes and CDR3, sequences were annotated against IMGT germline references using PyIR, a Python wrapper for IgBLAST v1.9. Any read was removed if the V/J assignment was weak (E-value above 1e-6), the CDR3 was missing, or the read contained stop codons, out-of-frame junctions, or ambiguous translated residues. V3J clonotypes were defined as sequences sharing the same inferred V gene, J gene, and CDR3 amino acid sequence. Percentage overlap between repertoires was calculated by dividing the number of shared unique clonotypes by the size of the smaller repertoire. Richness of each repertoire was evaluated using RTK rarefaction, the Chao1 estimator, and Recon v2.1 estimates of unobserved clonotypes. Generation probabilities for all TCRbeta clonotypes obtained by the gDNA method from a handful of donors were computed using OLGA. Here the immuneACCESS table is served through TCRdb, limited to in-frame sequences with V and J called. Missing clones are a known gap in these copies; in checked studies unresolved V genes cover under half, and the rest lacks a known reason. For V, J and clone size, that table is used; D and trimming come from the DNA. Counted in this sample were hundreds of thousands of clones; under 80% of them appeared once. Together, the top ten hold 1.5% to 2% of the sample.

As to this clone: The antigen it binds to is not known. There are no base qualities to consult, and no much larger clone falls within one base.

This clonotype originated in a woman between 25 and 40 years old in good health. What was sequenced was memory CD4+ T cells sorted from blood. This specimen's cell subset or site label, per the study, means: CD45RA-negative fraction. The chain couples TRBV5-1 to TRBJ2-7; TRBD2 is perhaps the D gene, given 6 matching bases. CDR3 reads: CASSLALRTTKFPSYEQYF. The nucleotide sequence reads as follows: TGCGCCAGCAGCTTGGCCCTCAGGACTACTAAGTTCCCCTCCTACGAGCAGTACTTC. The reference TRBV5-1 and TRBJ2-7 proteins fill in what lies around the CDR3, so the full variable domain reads KAGVTQTPRYLIKTRGQQVTLSCSPISGHRSVSWYQQTPGQGLQFLFEYFSETQRNKGNFPGRFSGRQFSNSRSEMNVSTLELGDSALYLCASSLALRTTKFPSYEQYFGPGTRLTVT.